A single sample gave rise to the 23 T cell receptor beta chains below, sequenced in a study of T cells in Graves' hyperthyroidism and ophthalmopathy. Regions amplified from RNA transcripts were the TCR beta CDR3 regions. TCR CDR3 regions were first amplified by RT-PCR with HTBI primers. Using its own MiXCR run on the multiplex PCR reads, TCRdb lists one record per CDR3 protein. The sample comprises 300,000 to 400,000 distinct CDR3 sequences, about 20% of which are singletons, and approximately 54% rests with the top ten. The material sequenced was blood. These receptors were taken from a woman between 50 and 59 years old with Graves' hyperthyroidism.

The chain combines TRBV10-3 with TRBJ1-1; D gene ambiguous. V was clipped by 2 bases and J by 6 bases, with 4 bases between them. Germline-derived CDR1 and CDR2 are ENHRY and SYGVKD. The CDR3 sequence is 11 residues long. The CDR3 sequence is CAISEGAEAFF. The DNA of the CDR3 is TGTGCCATCAGTGAGGGGGCTGAAGCTTTCTTT.

The chain uses TRBV6-2 or TRBV6-3 and TRBJ1-1, with D hard to call. Trimming took off 5 bases at V and 7 bases at J, with 17 bases between the two ends. Germline assignment: CDR1 MNHEY and CDR2 SVGEGT. This CDR3 spans 14 amino acids. This CDR3 is CASSASPMGYEAFF. In DNA form, the CDR3 reads TGTGCCAGCAGTGCTAGTCCGATGGGGTATGAAGCTTTCTTT.

V and J are TRBV6-5 and TRBJ1-5, with D possibly matching TRBD1 (5 bases). V lost 2 bases and J lost 5, with 7 bases in between. This CDR3 spans 13 amino acids. Germline assignment: CDR1 MNHEY and CDR2 SVGAGI. In DNA, the CDR3 is TGTGCCAGCAGTTACCGGGGCGATCAGCCCCAGCATTTT. It specifies CASSYRGDQPQHF.

In this sample, this clonotype turned up a few times. This chain connects TRBV2 to TRBJ2-1, with D tentatively TRBD1 (6 bases). The CDR3 contains 13 residues. Looked up from germline, CDR1 is SNHLY and CDR2 is FYNNEI. The V gene lost 7 bases and the J gene lost 9 bases, with 16 bases spanning the gap. CDR3 DNA sequence: TGTGCCAGCACCTTGACAGGTATGAGTGAGCAGTTCTTC. Translating it yields CASTLTGMSEQFF.

This clonotype was picked up many times. The chain links TRBV28 to TRBJ1-2; D unclear. V gave up 5 bases and J gave up 2 bases, with 6 bases separating them. This CDR3 is 12 amino acids long. The germline CDR1 and CDR2 sequences are MDHEN and SYDVKM. CDR3 sequence reads: CASSLQNYGYTF. The CDR3 DNA follows: TGTGCCAGCAGTCTACAAAACTATGGCTACACCTTC.

The chain links TRBV3-1 to TRBJ1-3; D is uncertain. The germline V gene encodes CDR1 LGHDT and CDR2 YNNKEL (reference sequence). CDR3 length: 14 amino acids. The V gene lost 1 base and the J gene lost 0 bases, with 4 bases spanning the gap. This CDR3 is CASSQVDSGNTIYF. CDR3 in DNA: TGTGCCAGCAGCCAAGTGGACTCTGGAAACACCATATATTTT.

This clonotype was picked up many times. J is TRBJ1-2 and V is TRBV9; TRBD1 matches at 8 bases. CDR3 length: 15 residues. The ends lost 4 bases at V and 4 bases at J; junction bases unmatched: 9. The germline gives CDR1 SGDLS, CDR2 YYNGEE. CDR3 loop: CASSPTTGAVYGYTF. Here the CDR3 DNA reads TGTGCCAGCAGCCCAACGACAGGGGCCGTCTATGGCTACACCTTC.

This sequence joins TRBV6-2 or TRBV6-3 and TRBJ1-2; possible D gene TRBD1, 6 bases. CDR1 is MNHEY, CDR2 SVGEGT, per germline. V shed 9 bases and J shed 5 bases, with 16 bases lying between them. This CDR3 has 13 residues. CDR3 DNA sequence: TGTGCCAGTAGACAGGCCCACCAATATGGCTACACCTTC. This codes for CASRQAHQYGYTF.

This clonotype was detected many times. The V and J genes are TRBV6-1 and TRBJ2-3; no definite D call. The CDR3 is made up of 13 amino acids. Germline assignment: CDR1 MNHNS and CDR2 SASEGT. Trimming pared 5 bases from V and 4 bases from J, leaving 10 bases between. The CDR3 region is CASSPSGPDTQYF. The CDR3 DNA is TGTGCCAGCAGTCCCTCCGGGCCAGATACGCAGTATTTT.

This chain joins TRBV10-2 and TRBJ1-2; 7 positions agree with TRBD1. CDR1 WSHSY and CDR2 SAAADI come from the germline V gene. Trimming cost V 4 bases and J 5 bases; bases outside gene matches: 10. The CDR3 length is 15 residues. The chain's CDR3 is CASSGGTAVGYGYTF. CDR3 nucleotide sequence: TGCGCCAGCAGTGGTGGGACAGCGGTTGGATATGGCTACACCTTC.

This clonotype was seen ten or more times. The chain uses TRBV28 and TRBJ2-2, with 7 bases aligning to TRBD1. Per the germline V gene, CDR1 is MDHEN and CDR2 is SYDVKM. This CDR3 spans 15 amino acids. V lost 5 bases to trimming and J lost 2 bases; unmatched junction nucleotides: 5. The CDR3 nucleotides are TGTGCCAGCAGTACCGGGACAGCTAACACCGGGGAGCTGTTTTTT. The encoded protein is CASSTGTANTGELFF.

This clonotype came up many times. The genes are TRBV2 and TRBJ2-7; TRBD2 matches at 7 bases. The ends lost 7 bases at V and 2 bases at J; junction bases unmatched: 14. There are 16 residues in the CDR3. Germline lookup yields CDR1 SNHLY and CDR2 FYNNEI. CDR3 nucleotide sequence: TGTGCCAGCATCTTCGAGGAGGGGACTACGGCCTACGAGCAGTACTTC. Translated: CASIFEEGTTAYEQYF.

The sample holds many counts of this clonotype. The V gene is TRBV3-1, the J gene TRBJ2-2; a weak D match, TRBD1 (5 bases). V gave up 0 bases and J gave up 8 bases, with 7 bases separating them. This CDR3 is built from 13 residues. Germline V CDR1 and CDR2: LGHDT, YNNKEL (reference sequence). CDR3 sequence reads: CASSQEGRGELFF. The CDR3 nucleotides read TGTGCCAGCAGCCAAGAGGGGCGTGGGGAGCTGTTTTTT.

This clonotype appeared a few times. The V gene is TRBV6-1, the J gene TRBJ2-1; 9 nucleotides align to TRBD2. The V and J ends lost 3 bases and 9 bases, in that order; junction bases with no gene match: 9. Looked up from germline, CDR1 is MNHNS and CDR2 is SASEGT. The CDR3 is made up of 15 amino acids. This CDR3 reads CASSDTGGRASEQFF. The CDR3 DNA reads TGTGCCAGCAGTGACACCGGCGGGAGGGCAAGTGAGCAGTTCTTC.

The table lists this clonotype with many counts. V gene TRBV12-3 or TRBV12-4 combines with J gene TRBJ1-1; D unclear. The CDR3 length is 13 residues. Trimming left V 2 bases short and J 1 base short, with 5 bases between. The CDR3 DNA sequence: TGTGCCAGCAGTTTACGGTCGAACACTGAAGCTTTCTTT. It specifies CASSLRSNTEAFF.

The sample holds a few counts of this clonotype. V is TRBV9 and J is TRBJ2-1; D unclear. V lost 0 bases, J lost 9 bases, and 10 bases lay in between. CDR1 and CDR2 from the germline V gene are SGDLS and YYNGEE. The CDR3 totals 13 residues. The CDR3 DNA reads TGTGCCAGCAGCGTAGTGCCTACACCTGAGCAGTTCTTC. Protein product: CASSVVPTPEQFF.

The sample holds many counts of this clonotype. The chain couples TRBV30 to TRBJ2-1; D is ambiguous. Trimming shortened V by 0 bases and J by 5 bases, and 8 bases separated the two germline ends. Germline V gene data show CDR1 as GTSNPN and CDR2 as SVGIG (reference sequence). The CDR3 is 13 amino acids. CDR3 sequence reads: CAWSVYQDNEQFF. The CDR3 nucleotides read TGTGCCTGGAGTGTTTATCAGGACAATGAGCAGTTCTTC.

This clonotype was seen ten or more times. The V gene is TRBV6-1, the J gene TRBJ2-7; the D gene is possibly TRBD1 (6 bases). Germline V lookup: CDR1 MNHNS, CDR2 SASEGT. This CDR3 has 13 residues. V was clipped by 6 bases and J by 7 bases, with 16 bases between them. CDR3 amino acids: CASRGRGIEEQYF. The CDR3 DNA sequence: TGTGCCAGCAGGGGCAGGGGTATTGAAGAGCAGTACTTC.

This clonotype was recorded a few times. The rearrangement joins TRBV6-6 to TRBJ2-1, with 7 positions matching TRBD2. This CDR3 contains 18 residues. The V segment lost 0 bases and the J segment 7 bases; nucleotides outside the gene matches: 15. Germline V lookup: CDR1 MNHNY, CDR2 SVGAGI (reference sequence). Here the CDR3 DNA reads TGTGCCAGCAGTTACTCTACCCCGCTAGCGGTCGAGCCAAATGAGCAGTTCTTC. Amino acids: CASSYSTPLAVEPNEQFF.

There are a few counts of this clonotype. The rearrangement links TRBV6-1 to TRBJ1-1; no clear D. V was cut by 6 bases and J by 10 bases, with 12 bases left in between. This CDR3 has 11 residues. Germline V gives CDR1 MNHNS, CDR2 SASEGT. CDR3 nucleotides: TGTGCCAGCAGCGGGAGGGTCGGAGCTTTCTTT. It yields the protein CASSGRVGAFF.

The J gene is TRBJ2-2, the V gene TRBV29-1; D ambiguous. Germline V gene sequence: CDR1 SQVTM, CDR2 ANQGSEA. CDR3 length: 14 amino acids. The V end lost 4 bases, the J end lost 0 bases, and 9 bases lay between the germline ends. CDR3 sequence (DNA): TGCAGCGTTGGGGCTACCGCGAACACCGGGGAGCTGTTTTTT. Protein sequence: CSVGATANTGELFF.

In this sample, this clonotype turned up many times. The chain employs TRBV3-1 and TRBJ2-5, with D possibly called TRBD1 or TRBD2 (5 bases each). Trimming left V 2 bases short and J 1 base short, with 11 bases between. The CDR3 loop spans 15 amino acids. Germline-derived CDR1 and CDR2 are LGHDT and YNNKEL (reference sequence). The DNA for the CDR3 is TGTGCCAGCAGCCAAAATAAGGGACCCCAAGAGACCCAGTACTTC. This sequence encodes CASSQNKGPQETQYF.

This clonotype was counted ten times or more. The chain has TRBV11-2 and TRBJ1-1, with 7 nucleotides matching TRBD1. The V gene's germline CDR1 is SGHAT and CDR2 FQNNGV. V shed 5 bases, J shed 0 bases, and the junction held 6 bases outside the gene matches. There are 15 residues in the CDR3. CDR3 loop: CASSTHRGLNTEAFF. Here the CDR3 DNA reads TGTGCCAGCAGCACCCACAGGGGCCTGAACACTGAAGCTTTCTTT.